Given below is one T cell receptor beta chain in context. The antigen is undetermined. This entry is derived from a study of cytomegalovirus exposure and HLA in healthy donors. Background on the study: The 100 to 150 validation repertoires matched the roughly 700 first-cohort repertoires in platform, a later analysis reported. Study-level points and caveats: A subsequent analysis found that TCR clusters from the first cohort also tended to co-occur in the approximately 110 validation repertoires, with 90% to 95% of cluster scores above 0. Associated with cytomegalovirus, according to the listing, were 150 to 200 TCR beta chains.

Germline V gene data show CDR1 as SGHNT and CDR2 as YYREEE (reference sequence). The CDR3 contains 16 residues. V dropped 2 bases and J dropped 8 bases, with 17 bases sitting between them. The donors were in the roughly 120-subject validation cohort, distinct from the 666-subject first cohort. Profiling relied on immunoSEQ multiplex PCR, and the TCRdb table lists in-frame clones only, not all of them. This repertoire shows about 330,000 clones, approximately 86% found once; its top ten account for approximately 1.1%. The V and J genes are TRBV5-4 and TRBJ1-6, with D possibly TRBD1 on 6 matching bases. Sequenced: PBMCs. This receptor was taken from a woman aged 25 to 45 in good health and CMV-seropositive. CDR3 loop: CASSFGTSHRDSPLHF. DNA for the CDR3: TGTGCCAGCAGCTTTGGGACATCTCACCGGGATTCACCCCTCCACTTT.